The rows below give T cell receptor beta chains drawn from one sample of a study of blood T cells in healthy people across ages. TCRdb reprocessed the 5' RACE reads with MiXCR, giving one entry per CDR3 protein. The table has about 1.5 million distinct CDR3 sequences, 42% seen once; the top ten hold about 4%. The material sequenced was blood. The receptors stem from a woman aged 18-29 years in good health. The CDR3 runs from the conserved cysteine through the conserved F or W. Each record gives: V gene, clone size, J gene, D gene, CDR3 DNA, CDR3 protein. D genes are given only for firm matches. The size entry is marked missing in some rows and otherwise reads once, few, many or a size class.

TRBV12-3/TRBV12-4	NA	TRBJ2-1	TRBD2	TGTGTCAGCAGACTGGTTTGGGCTAGCGGGAGATATGAGCAGTTCTTC	CVSRLVWASGRYEQFF
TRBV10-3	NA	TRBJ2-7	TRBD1	TGTGCCATCAGTGATCCGGGACAGGCAAGAACCTACGAGCAGTACTTC	CAISDPGQARTYEQYF
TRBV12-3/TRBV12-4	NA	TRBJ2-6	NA	TGTGCCAGCAGTTTTAGTAGCCCCTACTCTGGGGCCAACGTCCTGACTTTC	CASSFSSPYSGANVLTF
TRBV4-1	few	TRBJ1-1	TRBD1	TGCGCCAGCAGCCAGTACGGGACAGGGATGAACACTGAAGCTTTCTTT	CASSQYGTGMNTEAFF
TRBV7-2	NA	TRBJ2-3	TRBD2	TGTGCCGGCAGCTTACAAGGACTAGCCACAGATACGCAGTATTTT	CAGSLQGLATDTQYF
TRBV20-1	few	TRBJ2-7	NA	TGCAGTGCTAGACAGGGACCCTACAATGAGCAGTACTTC	CSARQGPYNEQYF
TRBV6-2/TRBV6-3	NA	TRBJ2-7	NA	TGTGCCAGCACTACAAGGACAGACTTCTACGAGCAGTACTTC	CASTTRTDFYEQYF
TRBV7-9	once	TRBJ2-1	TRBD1	TGTGCCAGCAGCTCGCCGGGACAGGCGAACTACAATGAGCAGTTCTTC	CASSSPGQANYNEQFF
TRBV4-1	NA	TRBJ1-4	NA	TGCGCCAGCAGCCACGGACGGGTTACTAATGAAAAACTGTTTTTT	CASSHGRVTNEKLFF
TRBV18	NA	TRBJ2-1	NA	TGTGCCAGCTCACCAAGGGCAGGGATCGGCGAGCATGAGCAGTTCTTC	CASSPRAGIGEHEQFF
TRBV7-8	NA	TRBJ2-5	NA	TGTGCCAGCAGCTGGCGTGGGGTCAAAGAGACCCAGTACTTC	CASSWRGVKETQYF
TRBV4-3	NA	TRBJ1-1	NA	TGCGCCAGCAGCCAAGATCAATCCAGGAAGGGAGAAGCTTTCTTT	CASSQDQSRKGEAFF
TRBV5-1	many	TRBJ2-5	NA	TGCGCCAGCAGCTTCAACGGCAAAGAGACCCAGTACTTC	CASSFNGKETQYF
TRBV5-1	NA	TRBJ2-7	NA	TGCGCCAGCAGCTTGGCCAGCCACCTCACTTACGAGCAGTACTTC	CASSLASHLTYEQYF
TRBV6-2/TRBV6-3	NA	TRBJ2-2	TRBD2	TGTGCCAGCAGGATCGGGACTACAAACACCGGGGAGCTGTTTTTT	CASRIGTTNTGELFF
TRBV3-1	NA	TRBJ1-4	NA	TGTGCCAGCAGCCAAGAGGCTTCAGAAGGCGAAAAACTGTTTTTT	CASSQEASEGEKLFF
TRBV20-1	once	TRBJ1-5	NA	TGCAGTGCTAGGACAGAGTTCTATAGCAATCAGCCCCAGCATTTT	CSARTEFYSNQPQHF